This TCR beta chain emerged from a study of control samples from healthy donors and cancer patients. The data were produced by immunoSEQ multiplex PCR, yet TCRdb's version contains in-frame clones alone and is incomplete. The sample comprises 100,000 or so clones, about 90% of which are singletons, and over 2% rests with the top ten. V trimming: 6 bases; J trimming: 1 base; junction bases outside the gene matches: 9. CDR3 length: 16 amino acids. Germline CDR1 SNHLY, CDR2 FYNNEI. The V gene is TRBV2, the J gene TRBJ2-1; 7 bases line up with TRBD2. The specimen sequenced was blood. This sequence originates from a woman younger than 30 in good health. CDR3: CASSPAAGVSYNEQFF. CDR3 in DNA: TGTGCCAGCAGCCCCGCCGCGGGAGTATCCTACAATGAGCAGTTCTTC.